The 6 T cell receptor beta chains below come from one sample, sequenced in a study of early T cells in non-severe SARS-CoV-2 infection. Using its own MiXCR run on the 5' RACE reads, TCRdb lists one record per CDR3 protein. The sample has 85,000 to 90,000 distinct CDR3 sequences; around 13% are singletons. The sample comprised whole blood. The receptors were sampled from an adult who was a healthcare worker with PCR-confirmed SARS-CoV-2 infection or an uninfected control (not recorded which).

The CDR3 sequence is CASSLDKAYGYTF. CDR3 coding DNA: TGTGCCAGCAGTTTAGACAAGGCCTATGGCTACACCTTC. V and J are TRBV12-3 or TRBV12-4 and TRBJ1-2; no definite D call. V was trimmed by 1 base and J by 4 bases, leaving 7 bases between them. CDR3 length: 13 amino acids.

Only a few counts were recorded for this clonotype. The gene calls are TRBV5-4 and TRBJ2-7, with TRBD1 matching 9 bases. The CDR3 is 13 residues long. CDR1 and CDR2 from the germline V gene are SGHNT and YYREEE (reference sequence). After removal of 3 bases from V and 5 bases from J, the junction contained 3 bases not matched to a gene. Here the CDR3 DNA reads TGTGCCAGCAGCTACGGGACAGGGAACGAGCAGTACTTC. It yields the protein CASSYGTGNEQYF.

This clonotype was seen once. This chain joins TRBV7-2 and TRBJ2-3; 9 bases are shared with TRBD2. The CDR3 covers 15 residues. The junction had 5 bases not matched to a gene; V was cut back by 4 bases and J by 3 bases. CDR1 SGHTA and CDR2 FQGNSA come from the germline V gene. The CDR3 coding sequence is TGTGCCAGCAGCTATAGCGGGGGAAGGACAGATACGCAGTATTTT. It translates to CASSYSGGRTDTQYF.

The chain carries TRBV9 and TRBJ2-7; D may match TRBD1 or TRBD2 (5 bases each). The CDR3 is 15 residues long. With 4 bases removed from V and 3 bases from J, the gap between germline ends came to 17 bases. Per the germline V gene, CDR1 is SGDLS and CDR2 is YYNGEE. The CDR3 here is CASSSTVVGVYEQYF. For the CDR3, the DNA is TGTGCCAGCAGCTCCACCGTGGTGGGGGTCTACGAGCAGTACTTC.

This clonotype was counted at least ten times. This rearrangement joins TRBV5-6 to TRBJ1-1; 9 nucleotides align to TRBD1. Germline assignment: CDR1 SGHDT and CDR2 YYEEEE. The CDR3 sequence is 16 residues long. Trimming at V came to 3 bases and at J to 5 bases, leaving 11 bases not matched to a gene. CDR3 in amino acids: CASSWRGTGGRTEAFF. The CDR3 DNA follows: TGTGCCAGCAGCTGGAGAGGTACAGGGGGCAGGACTGAAGCTTTCTTT.

The sample holds a few counts of this clonotype. The V gene is TRBV5-1, the J gene TRBJ1-1, with D possibly matching TRBD1 (5 bases). The CDR3 loop spans 15 amino acids. Per the germline V gene, CDR1 is SGHRS and CDR2 is YFSETQ. Trimming took 5 bases from V and 3 from J, leaving 17 bases between them. Written as DNA, the CDR3 is TGCGCCAGCAGGGTTACGCCCGGGGCGTACACTGAAGCTTTCTTT. This translates into CASRVTPGAYTEAFF.